Included here is one T cell receptor (beta chain) sequence, with context. This entry belongs to a study of cytotoxic CD8 clonotypes in ibrutinib-treated CLL. Repertoires were generated with immunoSEQ multiplex PCR, while TCRdb's copy carries only in-frame clones and drops some. The sample gives roughly 330,000 clones, roughly 70% of which show up once; approximately 6% is in the top ten. Trimming cost V 2 bases and J 0 bases, with 11 bases left between them. The CDR3 sequence is 16 residues long. CDR1 is SGHRS, CDR2 YFSETQ, per germline. Sequencing used PBMCs, obtained after 36 months of ibrutinib treatment. The sequence was obtained from a human donor with chronic lymphocytic leukemia. The chain combines TRBV5-1 with TRBJ2-2; D remains unclear. CDR3 residues: CASSFQVAPNTGELFF. The DNA for the CDR3 is TGCGCCAGCAGCTTTCAGGTTGCCCCGAACACCGGGGAGCTGTTTTTT.